This TCR beta chain was sequenced in a study of cytomegalovirus exposure and HLA in healthy donors. There are a few counts of this clone. Amplification used 60 Vbeta primers and 13 Jbeta primers. Sequencing was performed with immunoSEQ multiplex PCR; in TCRdb, only in-frame clones are kept and a portion is missing. This sample has under 200,000 clones, with 77% found just once. V dropped 6 bases and J dropped 0 bases, with 12 bases sitting between them. The CDR3 runs to 15 residues. Germline V gene lookup returns CDR1 MNHEY and CDR2 SVGAGI. The sequence was obtained from a man aged 25-40 years in good health and CMV-seropositive. The chain links TRBV6-5 to TRBJ1-3; TRBD1 might be the D (6 bases). The sample comprised PBMCs. CDR3 nucleotide sequence: TGTGCCAGCAGCCATGACAGGAGCTCTGGAAACACCATATATTTT. Protein: CASSHDRSSGNTIYF.